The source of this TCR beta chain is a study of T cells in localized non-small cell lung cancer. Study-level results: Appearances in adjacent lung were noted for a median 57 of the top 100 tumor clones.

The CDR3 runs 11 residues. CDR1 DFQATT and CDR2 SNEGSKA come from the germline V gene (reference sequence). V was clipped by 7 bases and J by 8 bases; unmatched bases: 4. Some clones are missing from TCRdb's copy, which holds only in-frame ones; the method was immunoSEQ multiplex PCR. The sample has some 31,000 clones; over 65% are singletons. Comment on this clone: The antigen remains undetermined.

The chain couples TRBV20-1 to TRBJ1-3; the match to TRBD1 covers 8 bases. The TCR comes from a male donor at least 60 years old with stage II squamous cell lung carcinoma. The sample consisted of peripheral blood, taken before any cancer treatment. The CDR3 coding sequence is TGCAGTGGAGAACAGGGGGACACCATATATTTT. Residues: CSGEQGDTIYF.